The following is a T cell receptor (beta chain) sequence with its context. This sample was included in a study of CD8 T cells in Susac syndrome. Sequencing of TCR beta was carried out in blood CD8+ and CD4+ T cells. Reverse transcription of roughly 0.5 to 1 ug RNA used random hexamers. Amplification of TCR beta CDR3 spanned 54 Vbeta and 13 Jbeta via immunoSEQ multiplex PCR. One entry per CDR3 protein, called by TCRdb with MiXCR from the immunoSEQ multiplex PCR reads. This table has a few hundred thousand distinct CDR3 sequences, 75% to 90% appearing once. The CDR3 has 17 amino acids. Germline CDR1 reads MDHEN; CDR2 reads SYDVKM. The V segment lost 5 bases and the J segment 2 bases; nucleotides outside the gene matches: 15.

The V gene is TRBV28, the J gene TRBJ2-7; 7 bases align to TRBD1. Sequenced input: CD8+ T cells from PBMCs. This TCR came from a human donor with multiple sclerosis. The chain's CDR3 is CASSPPPDRPTTYEQYF. Written as DNA, the CDR3 is TGTGCCAGCAGTCCCCCCCCGGACAGGCCGACCACCTACGAGCAGTACTTC.